This is a list of T cell receptor beta chains from one sample in a study of cytomegalovirus exposure and HLA in healthy donors. Sequencing used immunoSEQ multiplex PCR; TCRdb keeps in-frame clones, though not all of them. The repertoire includes around 300,000 clones, around nine tenths of them detected once, and over 0.7% sits in the top ten. The sequenced sample was PBMCs. The receptors originated from a woman aged 18-29 years in good health and CMV-seronegative. Both conserved end residues are part of each CDR3. The D gene is left open where the match is weak. Where a row states a size, it is once, few, many or the class of an expanded clone; other rows omit it.

v_call	clone_size	d_call	j_call	cdr3_aa	cdr3_nt
TRBV5-4	few	TRBD1	TRBJ1-2	CASSIRQAQGGGYTF	TGTGCCAGCAGTATCAGACAGGCCCAGGGGGGTGGCTACACCTTC
TRBV28	-	TRBD1	TRBJ2-5	CASSNRGRRETQYF	TGTGCCAGCAGTAACAGGGGGAGAAGGGAGACCCAGTACTTC
TRBV15	-	-	TRBJ2-6	CATSRDPSSGANVLTF	TGTGCCACCAGCAGAGATCCGAGCTCTGGGGCCAACGTCCTGACTTTC
TRBV7-2	-	TRBD2	TRBJ2-7	CASSKGAGGAYEQYF	TGTGCCAGCAGTAAAGGGGCGGGAGGGGCGTACGAGCAGTACTTC
TRBV27	-	-	TRBJ2-1	CASTRTRKTRTNEQFF	TGTGCCAGCACCCGAACAAGAAAGACTAGGACCAATGAGCAGTTCTTC
TRBV19	-	-	TRBJ1-1	CASTSPPGVEMNTEAFF	TGTGCCAGTACTTCCCCACCAGGGGTTGAGATGAACACTGAAGCTTTCTTT
TRBV11-2	-	-	TRBJ1-1	CASIDPGLTEAFF	TGTGCCAGCATTGATCCAGGGTTGACTGAAGCTTTCTTT
TRBV6-1	-	-	TRBJ2-7	CASSTGGGYEQYF	TGTGCCAGCAGTACCGGGGGTGGCTACGAGCAGTACTTC
TRBV7-3	-	-	TRBJ2-2	CASSQFTGELFF	TGTGCCAGCAGCCAATTTACCGGGGAGCTGTTTTTT
TRBV19	-	TRBD2	TRBJ2-1	CASSTTSGSAGEQFF	TGTGCCAGTAGTACGACTAGCGGGAGTGCTGGTGAGCAGTTCTTC
TRBV30	-	-	TRBJ1-5	CAWNKTQHF	TGTGCCTGGAACAAGACCCAGCATTTT
TRBV7-8	-	TRBD1	TRBJ2-2	CASSPRGRGTGELFF	TGTGCCAGCAGCCCTAGGGGGCGCGGCACCGGGGAGCTGTTTTTT
TRBV4-1	-	-	TRBJ1-3	CASSQGPGAGNTIYF	TGCGCCAGCAGCCAAGGGCCGGGGGCTGGAAACACCATATATTTT
TRBV2	-	-	TRBJ1-3	CASRGDSGGNTIYF	TGTGCCAGCAGAGGGGACTCCGGAGGAAACACCATATATTTT
TRBV5-1	-	TRBD1	TRBJ1-1	CASSLFGGTGVSTEAFF	TGCGCCAGCAGCTTGTTCGGCGGGACAGGGGTTAGCACTGAAGCTTTCTTT
TRBV2	-	TRBD2	TRBJ2-3	CASSTGLDSTDTQYF	TGTGCCAGCAGTACGGGACTAGACTCTACAGATACGCAGTATTTT
TRBV10-3	-	-	TRBJ1-1	CAYGAGTTEAFF	TGTGCCTACGGGGCGGGGACCACTGAAGCTTTCTTT
TRBV2	-	-	TRBJ2-7	CASSELSANNIVSYEQYF	TGTGCCAGCAGTGAACTCAGCGCGAACAACATCGTCTCCTACGAGCAGTACTTC
TRBV7-3	-	TRBD2	TRBJ2-5	CASSLSGVAGGRETQYF	TGTGCCAGCAGCTTAAGCGGAGTGGCGGGAGGACGAGAGACCCAGTACTTC
TRBV14	-	TRBD2	TRBJ2-1	CASSQEVTSGRWNEQFF	TGTGCCAGCAGCCAAGAGGTTACTAGCGGGAGGTGGAATGAGCAGTTCTTC
TRBV5-4	once	TRBD1	TRBJ1-4	CASSTGTGAGNEKLFF	TGTGCCAGCAGCACCGGGACAGGGGCCGGTAACGAAAAACTGTTTTTT
TRBV5-1	-	TRBD2	TRBJ2-7	CASRGIKEGLANYEQYF	TGCGCCAGCAGAGGGATAAAGGAAGGACTAGCAAACTACGAGCAGTACTTC
TRBV19	-	-	TRBJ1-1	CASSIPAGKEAFF	TGTGCCAGTAGTATTCCGGCGGGCAAAGAAGCTTTCTTT
TRBV19	-	TRBD2	TRBJ2-2	CASSRSGRAKTGELFF	TGTGCCAGTAGTCGTAGCGGGAGGGCCAAAACCGGGGAGCTGTTTTTT
TRBV2	-	TRBD2	TRBJ2-7	CASQWLAGDEYEQYF	TGTGCCAGCCAGTGGCTAGCGGGGGATGAGTACGAGCAGTACTTC
TRBV28	-	TRBD1	TRBJ2-3	CASRGTGVNTQYF	TGTGCCAGCAGGGGGACAGGGGTCAATACGCAGTATTTT
TRBV10-3	-	TRBD1	TRBJ1-6	CAISELQGEVSPLHF	TGTGCCATCAGTGAGTTACAGGGGGAGGTTTCACCCCTCCACTTT
TRBV6-5	-	-	TRBJ1-3	CASALDINSGNTIYF	TGTGCCAGCGCCTTGGACATCAACTCTGGAAACACCATATATTTT
TRBV27	-	-	TRBJ1-1	CASSLGVGTEAFF	TGTGCCAGCAGCCTCGGGGTCGGTACTGAAGCTTTCTTT